The TCR beta chain described here comes from a study of T-cell reconstitution after alpha-beta-depleted transplantation in children. CDR3 length: 16 amino acids. V lost 3 bases and J lost 6; bases outside the gene matches: 7. Germline V CDR1 and CDR2: SGHRS, YFSETQ. In regard to this clonotype: The antigen is unknown.

Study results and limitations: Reports say that about two months after transplant, the alpha-beta T cells came out of several hundred graft clones that had expanded. Surviving recipient T cells and thymic progenitors produced the high day-60 TCRbeta diversity seen in some patients. A year had passed since transplant, and T-cell counts and diversity by then came mostly from newly produced T cells.

It was with unique molecular identifiers that the TCRbeta library was prepared. TCRdb fed the PCR reads into MiXCR, producing one record per CDR3 protein. The sample has hundreds of thousands of distinct CDR3 sequences; roughly 8.2% are singletons. This receptor was obtained from a female patient aged 2 to 10 who had a stem cell transplant for Fanconi anemia, so the T cells may come from the graft donor. The starting material was peripheral blood, obtained 360 days after TCRalphabeta/CD19-depleted stem cell transplant. The chain links TRBV5-1 to TRBJ2-2, with 11 nucleotides matching TRBD2. The DNA of the CDR3 is TGCGCCAGCAGCTGGCCCCTAGCGGGGGGACCCGGGGAGCTGTTTTTT. This gives the protein CASSWPLAGGPGELFF.